The rows below give T cell receptor beta chains drawn from one sample of a study of CD8 T cells in ankylosing spondylitis. TCRdb reprocessed the 5' RACE reads via MiXCR and lists one record per CDR3 protein. The sample holds some 350,000 distinct CDR3 sequences, roughly 14% seen once. Sequences were obtained from blood, either unsorted or a sorted T cell fraction (not recorded which). The receptors were gathered from a male donor with ankylosing spondylitis or in good health (not recorded which). Both conserved end residues are part of each CDR3. Each record gives: D gene, V gene, CDR3 length, J gene, clone size, CDR3 DNA, CDR3 protein. The D gene is left open where the match is weak. Size tells how often a clone was seen (once, few, many) or the class of an expanded clone, and some rows leave it out.

NA	TRBV7-9	11	TRBJ2-7	NA	TGTGCCAGCAGCGCAGAGGACGAGCAGTACTTC	CASSAEDEQYF
TRBD2	TRBV16	17	TRBJ2-7	once	TGTGCCAGCAGCCAACTAACCACAGGACTAGGGCCCTACGAGCAGTACTTC	CASSQLTTGLGPYEQYF
TRBD2	TRBV6-5	19	TRBJ2-7	NA	TGTGCCAGCAGTTCCGCCCTACTAGCGGGAGCAAGTAAGGCCTACGAGCAGTACTTC	CASSSALLAGASKAYEQYF
NA	TRBV19	16	TRBJ1-2	few	TGTGCCAGTAGTTCAACGACAGGTGATCCTAACTATGGCTACACCTTC	CASSSTTGDPNYGYTF
NA	TRBV15	15	TRBJ1-1	few	TGTGCCACCAGCGGTTACGGGGCGAGTCTAGCTGAAGCTTTCTTT	CATSGYGASLAEAFF
NA	TRBV12-3/TRBV12-4	14	TRBJ1-1	NA	TGTGCCAGCAGTATTAGGACAGCTCGGACTGAAGCTTTCTTT	CASSIRTARTEAFF
NA	TRBV7-2	13	TRBJ1-1	few	TGTGCCAGCAGCTTAATAGAAGGGGCTGAAGCTTTCTTT	CASSLIEGAEAFF
NA	TRBV10-1	14	TRBJ1-4	many	TGCGCCAGCAGTGAACCAGGGGAGAGTGAAAAACTGTTTTTT	CASSEPGESEKLFF
NA	TRBV5-1	15	TRBJ1-4	few	TGCGCCAGCAGCCCGGGGGGGGTAGTCATGGAAAAACTGTTTTTT	CASSPGGVVMEKLFF
TRBD1	TRBV6-1	15	TRBJ2-7	few	TGTGCCAGCAGGGACCTTAGCAAACAGGGGAGCGAGCAGTACTTC	CASRDLSKQGSEQYF
NA	TRBV20-1	15	TRBJ2-3	few	TGCAGTGCTACCAGAGGTGGGGGCTCCACAGATACGCAGTATTTT	CSATRGGGSTDTQYF
NA	TRBV27	15	TRBJ1-1	few	TGTGCCAGCAGTTTAAATAGGGAGAGGAACACTGAAGCTTTCTTT	CASSLNRERNTEAFF
TRBD2	TRBV6-1	17	TRBJ2-4	NA	TGTGCCAGCACCCCAACCGGGCGGGGGGGAGCCAAAAACATTCAGTACTTC	CASTPTGRGGAKNIQYF
NA	TRBV7-8	13	TRBJ2-2	NA	TGTGCCAGCAGCCGACAGGTTTCCGGGGAGCTGTTTTTT	CASSRQVSGELFF
NA	TRBV6-4	13	TRBJ2-2	many	TGTGCCAGCAGTGGACAGAACACCGGGGAGCTGTTTTTT	CASSGQNTGELFF
NA	TRBV5-1	15	TRBJ1-5	NA	TGCGCCAGCAGCTTGGTAGGGGGGGCGGATCAGCCCCAGCATTTT	CASSLVGGADQPQHF
TRBD2	TRBV2	15	TRBJ2-3	NA	TGTGCCAGCAGTTCAGCGGGGAAAAGCACAGATACGCAGTATTTT	CASSSAGKSTDTQYF
NA	TRBV20-1	15	TRBJ2-3	NA	TGCAGTTTACTTAAGGGGGGGGCTATCACAGATACCCAGTATTTT	CSLLKGGAITDTQYF
TRBD2	TRBV12-3/TRBV12-4	15	TRBJ2-3	few	TGTGCCAGCAGTTTAGCCGGGGGGACCACAGATACGCAGTATTTT	CASSLAGGTTDTQYF
NA	TRBV5-1	14	TRBJ2-4	few	TGCGCCAGCAGTCATGAGTTGGCCAAAAACATTCAGTACTTC	CASSHELAKNIQYF
TRBD2	TRBV12-3/TRBV12-4	13	TRBJ2-7	medium-sized	TGTGCCAGCAGTACCGGGACTACCTACGAGCAGTACTTC	CASSTGTTYEQYF
NA	TRBV12-3/TRBV12-4	15	TRBJ1-1	many	TGTGCCAGCAGTCTAGGGTGGGAGGACAGCCCTGAAGCTTTCTTT	CASSLGWEDSPEAFF
TRBD1	TRBV24-1	15	TRBJ2-2	once	TGTGCCACCAGTGATTCGACAGGGGGCACCGGGGAGCTGTTTTTT	CATSDSTGGTGELFF
TRBD2	TRBV5-1	16	TRBJ2-3	NA	TGCGCCAGCAGACTGGGTGCGGGGGTATTGACAGATACGCAGTATTTT	CASRLGAGVLTDTQYF
TRBD2	TRBV6-5	15	TRBJ2-1	few	TGTGCCAGCAGTTTTCTAGCGGGGGGCTACAATGAGCAGTTCTTC	CASSFLAGGYNEQFF
NA	TRBV6-2/TRBV6-3	15	TRBJ2-1	NA	TGTGCCAGCAGTTACAGTGGGACGTATGACAATGAGCAGTTCTTC	CASSYSGTYDNEQFF
NA	TRBV2	14	TRBJ1-2	few	TGTGCCAGCAGTGAAGCGCCAGGAGGATATGGCTACACCTTC	CASSEAPGGYGYTF
TRBD1	TRBV7-8	16	TRBJ2-2	NA	TGTGCCAGCAGCTTAACCGGGACAGGGGTCACCGGGGAGCTGTTTTTT	CASSLTGTGVTGELFF
TRBD1	TRBV29-1	14	TRBJ1-3	many	TGCAGCGTTACCGGACAGGGGGCTGGAAACACCATATATTTT	CSVTGQGAGNTIYF
NA	TRBV14	14	TRBJ1-5	once	TGTGCCAGCAGCCAAGATGGGGGGAGTCAGCCCCAGCATTTT	CASSQDGGSQPQHF
NA	TRBV12-3/TRBV12-4	13	TRBJ2-2	NA	TGTGCCAGCAGTTCAGCCTGGACCGGGGAGCTGTTTTTT	CASSSAWTGELFF
TRBD1	TRBV30	13	TRBJ2-1	NA	TGTGCCCGGGACAGGGGGTCCTACAATGAGCAGTTCTTC	CARDRGSYNEQFF
NA	TRBV4-1	12	TRBJ2-7	few	TGCGCCAGCAGCCAAGTAGCCTACGAGCAGTACTTC	CASSQVAYEQYF
NA	TRBV12-3/TRBV12-4	15	TRBJ1-1	few	TGTGCCAGCAGTTTAGATGCCAGGGAGAACACTGAAGCTTTCTTT	CASSLDARENTEAFF
NA	TRBV4-1	13	TRBJ1-4	many	TGCGCCAGCAGCCCTACTCTGTGGGAAAAACTGTTTTTT	CASSPTLWEKLFF
NA	TRBV27	17	TRBJ2-3	NA	TGTGCCAGCAGTTTATACGGCAGGGCTAAAGTGACAGATACGCAGTATTTT	CASSLYGRAKVTDTQYF
NA	TRBV6-1	14	TRBJ1-4	few	TGTGCCAGCGGACCGCGGGGTGACAATGAAAAACTGTTTTTT	CASGPRGDNEKLFF
TRBD2	TRBV29-1	12	TRBJ2-3	many	TGCAGCGTTCAGCGGGATACAGATACGCAGTATTTT	CSVQRDTDTQYF
TRBD2	TRBV12-3/TRBV12-4	15	TRBJ2-1	many	TGTGCCAGCAGTTTGGGCCTAGCGGGAGGTAGCGAGCAGTTCTTC	CASSLGLAGGSEQFF
NA	TRBV5-1	13	TRBJ1-2	NA	TGCGCCAGCAGCTTGGATGGGGCTCAAGGCTACACCTTC	CASSLDGAQGYTF
NA	TRBV27	14	TRBJ1-2	few	TGTGCCAGCAGTTTATCCCCGGGGGACTATGGCTACACCTTC	CASSLSPGDYGYTF
NA	TRBV27	13	TRBJ1-6	few	TGTGCCAGCAGTTTATCGGGAGGCTCACCCCTCCACTTT	CASSLSGGSPLHF
NA	TRBV25-1	11	TRBJ1-2	few	TGTGCCAGCAGTGAAGGGCCCGGCTACACCTTC	CASSEGPGYTF
NA	TRBV19	14	TRBJ1-2	few	TGTGCCAGTAGTATCAGGGAAGGAGCGAACGGCTACACCTTC	CASSIREGANGYTF
NA	TRBV11-2	13	TRBJ2-7	NA	TGTGCCAGCAGCAAGGACATTTCCTACGAGCAGTACTTC	CASSKDISYEQYF